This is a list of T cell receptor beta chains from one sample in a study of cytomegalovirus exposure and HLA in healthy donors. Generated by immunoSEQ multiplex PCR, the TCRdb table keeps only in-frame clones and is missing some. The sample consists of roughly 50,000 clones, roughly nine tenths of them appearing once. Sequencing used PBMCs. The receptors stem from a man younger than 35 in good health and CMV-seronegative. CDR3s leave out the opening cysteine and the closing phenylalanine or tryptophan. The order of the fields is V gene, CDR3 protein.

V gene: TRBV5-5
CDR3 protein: ASSPDFLAIYEQY

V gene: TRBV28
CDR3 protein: ASSIPGTGAYEQY

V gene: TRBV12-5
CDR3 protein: ASGLHWGGADTQY

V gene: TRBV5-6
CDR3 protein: ASSWGLAGEGTGELF

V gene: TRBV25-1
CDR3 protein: ASSEASKNIQY

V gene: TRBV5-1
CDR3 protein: ASSFRTGGDEQY

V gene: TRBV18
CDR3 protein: ASSPTIGPTDTQY

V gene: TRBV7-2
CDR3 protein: ASSLQGSRTRLDTDTQY

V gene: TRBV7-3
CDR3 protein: ASSNSGGSYNEQF

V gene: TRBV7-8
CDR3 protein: ASSSNPLAGANTGELF

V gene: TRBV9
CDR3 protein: ASSVGGGLNTEAF

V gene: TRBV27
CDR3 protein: ASSWIPGGSYEQY

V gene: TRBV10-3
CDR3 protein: AINQGASGNTEAF

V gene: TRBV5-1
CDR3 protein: ASSPGTGYHEQY

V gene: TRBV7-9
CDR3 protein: ASSYTGFGNIQY

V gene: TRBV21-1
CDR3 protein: ASSKSQASDSYEQY

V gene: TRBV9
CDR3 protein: ASSVGGSTNEKLF

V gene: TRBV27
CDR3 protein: ASSSPRTGSEQY

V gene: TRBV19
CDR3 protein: ASSIKGLAGDRETQY

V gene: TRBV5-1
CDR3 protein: ASSLTSGSLRDGQF

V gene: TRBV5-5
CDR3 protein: ASSLRVSNTGELF

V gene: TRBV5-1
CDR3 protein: ASSHPGQGNEQY

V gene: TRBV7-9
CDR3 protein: ASSPTRGQGTTEAF

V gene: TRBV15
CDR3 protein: ATSRDRGEETQY

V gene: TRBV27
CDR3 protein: ASSLGTSGRAWEQF